This T cell receptor beta chain originates from a study of blood T cell repertoires in COVID-19. Looking at the study overall: From the United States, Italy and Spain came samples of acute and convalescent COVID-19. PBMCs, B-cell-depleted T cells, or T cells provided the cDNA or gDNA that made up the material.

The length of the CDR3 is 15 residues. Germline V gene sequence: CDR1 SGHAT, CDR2 FQNNGV. Trimming stripped 5 bases from V and 6 bases from J, with 16 bases between. The repertoire was sequenced with immunoSEQ multiplex PCR; TCRdb's copy has only in-frame clones and lacks some. The repertoire holds more than 100,000 clones, with approximately 90% as singletons. The source of this sequence is a man in his forties or fifties with acute or convalescent COVID-19. The genes are TRBV11-2 and TRBJ1-4; a possible D gene is TRBD1 (6 bases). Sequences were obtained from peripheral blood. In DNA, the CDR3 is TGTGCCAGCAGCCCCAGGGGACGGCGGGATGAAAAACTGTTTTTT. It translates to CASSPRGRRDEKLFF.